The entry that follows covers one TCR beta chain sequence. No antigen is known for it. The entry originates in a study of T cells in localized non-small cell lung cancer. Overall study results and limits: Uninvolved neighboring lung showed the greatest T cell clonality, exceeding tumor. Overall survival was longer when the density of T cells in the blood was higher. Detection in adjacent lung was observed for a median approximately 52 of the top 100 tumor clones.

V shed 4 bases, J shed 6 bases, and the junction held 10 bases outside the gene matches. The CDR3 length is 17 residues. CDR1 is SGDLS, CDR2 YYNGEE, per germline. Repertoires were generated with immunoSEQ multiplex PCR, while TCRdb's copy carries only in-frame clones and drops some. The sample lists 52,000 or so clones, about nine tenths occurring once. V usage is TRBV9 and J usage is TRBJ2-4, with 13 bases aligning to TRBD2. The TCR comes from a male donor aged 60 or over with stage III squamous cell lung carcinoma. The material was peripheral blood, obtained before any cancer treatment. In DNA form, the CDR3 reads TGTGCCAGCAGCCCAGAGGGACTAGCGGGGTCGGGAAACATTCAGTACTTC. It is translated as CASSPEGLAGSGNIQYF.